A single sample gave rise to the 20 T cell receptor beta chains below, sequenced in a study of response to subunit inactivated influenza vaccine. TCRdb re-called the RT-PCR reads with MiXCR, one entry per CDR3 protein. The profile shows over 800,000 distinct CDR3 sequences, 20% to 25% of them singletons. The sequencing here drew on PBMCs from blood, taken more than 4 days after vaccination. The origin of the receptors is a man aged 45 to 65 who received an inactivated influenza vaccine.

This clonotype was observed a handful of times. The chain employs TRBV29-1 and TRBJ1-1; possible D gene TRBD1, 5 bases. The CDR3 runs 13 residues. Trimming removed 0 bases at V and 4 bases at J, with 9 bases between. Germline V CDR1 and CDR2: SQVTM, ANQGSEA. The CDR3 region has the DNA TGCAGCGTTGAAGACAGGGTGGGCACTGAAGCTTTCTTT. Residues: CSVEDRVGTEAFF.

This clonotype was seen only a few times. The V and J genes are TRBV7-2 and TRBJ2-7; possible D gene TRBD1, 6 bases. The CDR3 extends over 15 amino acids. Germline CDR1 is SGHTA and CDR2 is FQGNSA. V was pared by 2 bases and J by 6 bases, with 17 bases between. CDR3 DNA: TGTGCCAGCAGCTTAATGGGGGCTGTGTATAGCGAGCAGTACTTC. Translated, it gives CASSLMGAVYSEQYF. The whole variable domain, remainder taken from reference TRBV7-2 and TRBJ2-7, is GAGVSQSPSNKVTEKGKDVELRCDPISGHTALYWYRQSLGQGLEFLIYFQGNSAPDKSGLPSDRFSAERTGGSVSTLTIQRTQQEDSAVYLCASSLMGAVYSEQYFGPGTRLTVT.

This clonotype was seen more than once but under ten times. The chain uses TRBV6-2 or TRBV6-3 and TRBJ2-1; 11 nucleotides line up with TRBD1. The CDR3 spans 16 residues. The germline CDR1 and CDR2 sequences are MNHEY and SVGEGT. V shed 2 bases and J 2 bases; nucleotides not matched to a gene: 2. The CDR3: CASSYGQGAAYNEQFF. Written as DNA, the CDR3 is TGTGCCAGCAGTTACGGACAGGGGGCTGCCTACAATGAGCAGTTCTTC.

J is TRBJ1-4 and V is TRBV5-1; D call uncertain. V lost 1 base, J lost 5 bases, and 12 bases lay in between. Germline values: CDR1 SGHRS, CDR2 YFSETQ. The CDR3 extends over 15 amino acids. CDR3 coding DNA: TGCGCCAGCAGCTTGAACGACAAGGGAAATGAAAAACTGTTTTTT. This encodes CASSLNDKGNEKLFF.

The rearrangement uses TRBV4-1 and TRBJ2-1; TRBD1 aligns across 10 bases. Germline V gene lookup returns CDR1 MGHRA and CDR2 YSYEKL. The CDR3 loop spans 16 amino acids. Trimming removed 4 bases from V and 6 bases from J; junction bases left unmatched: 9. Here the CDR3 DNA reads TGCGCCAGCAGCCGACTAGGGACAGGGGAACTCAATGAGCAGTTCTTC. Translated, it gives CASSRLGTGELNEQFF.

This clonotype appeared many times. This CDR3 is CASSVSAPAGSYNEQFF. In DNA form, the CDR3 reads TGTGCCAGCAGCGTATCCGCCCCGGCAGGCTCCTACAATGAGCAGTTCTTC. The J gene is TRBJ2-1, the V gene TRBV9, with D unclear. Trimming stripped 1 base from V and 0 bases from J, with 14 bases between. Germline V gene lookup returns CDR1 SGDLS and CDR2 YYNGEE. The CDR3 runs 17 residues.

This clonotype was counted once. The genes are TRBV4-3 and TRBJ2-1; a weak D match, TRBD2 (6 bases). Germline loops: CDR1 LGHNA, CDR2 YSLEER. Deletions cut 4 bases from V and 4 bases from J, with 14 bases between. The length of the CDR3 is 15 residues. CDR3: CASSREGLGYNEQFF. DNA for the CDR3: TGCGCCAGCAGCCGAGAGGGACTGGGGTACAATGAGCAGTTCTTC.

This clonotype was seen only a few times. The chain recombines TRBV7-2 with TRBJ2-7, with 9 bases matching TRBD1. The CDR3 has 16 amino acids. V shed 1 base and J 1 base; nucleotides not matched to a gene: 5. Germline V CDR1 and CDR2: SGHTA, FQGNSA. The CDR3 sequence: CASSLGGTGKSYEQYF. The CDR3 DNA reads as TGTGCCAGCAGCTTAGGCGGGACAGGGAAATCCTACGAGCAGTACTTC.

This clonotype was seen a few times. V gene TRBV5-1 combines with J gene TRBJ2-3; D call uncertain. Germline V gives CDR1 SGHRS, CDR2 YFSETQ. Trimming removed 4 bases from V and 4 bases from J, with 10 bases in between. The CDR3 covers 13 residues. The chain's CDR3 is CASSRLPPDTQYF. The CDR3 nucleotides are TGCGCCAGCAGCCGACTCCCTCCAGATACGCAGTATTTT.

This clonotype was detected only a few times. This chain uses TRBV5-1 with TRBJ2-7, with a weak D call TRBD2 (6 bases). This CDR3 has 16 residues. V shed 0 bases and J shed 1 base, with 14 bases lying between them. CDR1 and CDR2 from the germline V gene are SGHRS and YFSETQ. The CDR3 DNA reads TGCGCCAGCAGCTTGGATCTTTGGGAGGTATCCTACGAGCAGTACTTC. It is translated as CASSLDLWEVSYEQYF.

The chain uses TRBV24-1 and TRBJ2-7; D may be TRBD1 (5 bases). CDR1 and CDR2 from the germline V gene are KGHDR and SFDVKD. This CDR3 comprises 12 residues. The germline V and J ends were trimmed by 5 bases and 5 bases, with 9 bases remaining between them. The CDR3 DNA sequence: TGTGCCACCAGTGCTTTAGGGGACGAGCAGTACTTC. This translates into CATSALGDEQYF.

The rearrangement uses TRBV5-1 and TRBJ2-5; 13 bases are shared with TRBD2. Per the germline V gene, CDR1 is SGHRS and CDR2 is YFSETQ. The CDR3 totals 17 residues. Trimming at V came to 4 bases and at J to 6 bases, leaving 12 bases not matched to a gene. The CDR3 sequence: CASSHTSGRAVVKTQYF. CDR3 coding DNA: TGCGCCAGCAGCCATACTAGCGGGAGGGCCGTGGTGAAGACCCAGTACTTC.

This clonotype came up a few times. The chain recombines TRBV6-2 or TRBV6-3 with TRBJ2-7; D is uncertain. The CDR3 extends over 13 amino acids. Trimming removed 4 bases at V and 2 bases at J, with 9 bases between. Germline V gene sequence: CDR1 MNHEY, CDR2 SVGEGT. The CDR3 sequence: CASSSTRTYEQYF. CDR3 coding DNA: TGTGCCAGCAGTTCGACAAGAACCTACGAGCAGTACTTC.

A few counts support this clonotype. The chain is built from TRBV29-1 and TRBJ2-2; D uncertain. V lost 4 bases, J lost 7 bases, and 7 bases lay in between. This CDR3 comprises 11 residues. Germline values: CDR1 SQVTM, CDR2 ANQGSEA. DNA of the CDR3: TGCAGCGTTGGTGTAGGCGGGGAGCTGTTTTTT. Protein: CSVGVGGELFF.

This clonotype was detected once. The chain recombines TRBV7-6 with TRBJ2-3; D assignment may be TRBD1 or TRBD2 (6 bases each). Germline V lookup: CDR1 SGHVS, CDR2 FNYEAQ. This CDR3 comprises 14 residues. Trimming removed 5 bases from V and 2 bases from J, with 11 bases in between. For the CDR3, the DNA is TGTGCCAGCAGCCCCCGGGGGCCCACAGATACGCAGTATTTT. It specifies CASSPRGPTDTQYF.

The chain joins TRBV20-1 to TRBJ2-2, with D possibly called TRBD1 or TRBD2 (5 bases each). Germline loops: CDR1 DFQATT, CDR2 SNEGSKA (reference sequence). The CDR3 sequence is 15 residues long. The CDR3 spells CCAWGQARGTGELFF. CDR3 nucleotide sequence: TGCTGCGCGTGGGGCCAGGCTCGGGGCACCGGGGAGCTGTTTTTT.

The rearrangement uses TRBV7-2 and TRBJ2-1; D not certain. V shed 1 base and J shed 8 bases, with 12 bases lying between them. CDR1 is SGHTA and CDR2 is FQGNSA in the germline V gene. This CDR3 is 14 amino acids long. CDR3 loop: CASSLGPRIHEQFF. CDR3 DNA: TGTGCCAGCAGCTTAGGCCCTCGCATCCATGAGCAGTTCTTC. The variable domain in full, with the rest retrieved from reference TRBV7-2 and TRBJ2-1, is GAGVSQSPSNKVTEKGKDVELRCDPISGHTALYWYRQSLGQGLEFLIYFQGNSAPDKSGLPSDRFSAERTGGSVSTLTIQRTQQEDSAVYLCASSLGPRIHEQFFGPGTRLTVL.

The genes are TRBV7-2 and TRBJ1-5; the match to TRBD1 covers 9 bases. The ends lost 1 base at V and 6 bases at J; junction bases unmatched: 7. This CDR3 has 16 amino acids. Germline V gene sequence: CDR1 SGHTA, CDR2 FQGNSA. CDR3 loop: CASSLGSGQGGQPQHF. The CDR3 DNA is TGTGCCAGCAGCTTAGGCTCGGGACAGGGAGGTCAGCCCCAGCATTTT.

Of note for this clonotype: A much more abundant neighbour one base away suggests this may be a read error. The chain employs TRBV12-3 or TRBV12-4 and TRBJ2-7, with a weak D call TRBD2 (6 bases). The CDR3 runs to 18 residues. The CDR3 loop is CACSLYEIWGTGAYEQYF. The DNA for the CDR3 is TGTGCCTGCAGTTTATATGAGATATGGGGGACGGGGGCCTACGAGCAGTACTTC.

V usage is TRBV7-6 and J usage is TRBJ2-6, with D possibly TRBD1 on 5 matching bases. Germline values: CDR1 SGHVS, CDR2 FNYEAQ. Between the trimmed V and J ends, which lost 3 bases and 4 bases, there was a span of 10 bases. The CDR3 loop spans 15 amino acids. As DNA, the CDR3 is TGTGCCAGCAGCTTCAGGGTGGGGGGGGCCAACGTCCTGACTTTC. This encodes CASSFRVGGANVLTF.